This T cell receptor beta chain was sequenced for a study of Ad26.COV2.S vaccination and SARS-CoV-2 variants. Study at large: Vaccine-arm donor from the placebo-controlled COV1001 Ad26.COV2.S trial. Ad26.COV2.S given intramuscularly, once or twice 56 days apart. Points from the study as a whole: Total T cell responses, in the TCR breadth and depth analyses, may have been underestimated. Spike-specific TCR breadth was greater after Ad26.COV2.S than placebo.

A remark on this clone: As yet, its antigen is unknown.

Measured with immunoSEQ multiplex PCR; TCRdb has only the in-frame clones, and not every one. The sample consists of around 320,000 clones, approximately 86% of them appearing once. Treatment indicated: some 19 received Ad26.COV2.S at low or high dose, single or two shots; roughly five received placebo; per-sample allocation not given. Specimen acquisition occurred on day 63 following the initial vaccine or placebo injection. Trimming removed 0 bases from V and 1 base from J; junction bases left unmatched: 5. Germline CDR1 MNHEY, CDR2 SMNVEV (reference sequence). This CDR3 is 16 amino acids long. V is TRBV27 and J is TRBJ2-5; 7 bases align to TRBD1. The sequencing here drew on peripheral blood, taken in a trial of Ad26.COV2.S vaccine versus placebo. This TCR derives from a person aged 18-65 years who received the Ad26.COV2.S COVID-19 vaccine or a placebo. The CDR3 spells CASSLSLGTAQETQYF. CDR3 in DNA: TGTGCCAGCAGTTTATCTTTGGGGACAGCCCAAGAGACCCAGTACTTC.